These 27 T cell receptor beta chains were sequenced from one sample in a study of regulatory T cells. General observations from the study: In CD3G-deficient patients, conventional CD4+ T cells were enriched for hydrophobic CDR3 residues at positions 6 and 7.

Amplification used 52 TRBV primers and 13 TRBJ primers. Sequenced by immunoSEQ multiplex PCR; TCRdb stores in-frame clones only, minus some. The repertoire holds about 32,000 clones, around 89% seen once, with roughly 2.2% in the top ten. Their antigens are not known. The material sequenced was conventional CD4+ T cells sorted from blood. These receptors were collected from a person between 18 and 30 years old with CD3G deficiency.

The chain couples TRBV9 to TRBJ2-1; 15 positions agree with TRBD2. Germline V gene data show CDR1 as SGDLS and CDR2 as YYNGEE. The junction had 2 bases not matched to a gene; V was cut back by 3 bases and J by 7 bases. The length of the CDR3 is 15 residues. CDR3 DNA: TGTGCCAGCAGCGCCGGGACTAGCGGGAGGAATGAGCAGTTCTTC. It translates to CASSAGTSGRNEQFF. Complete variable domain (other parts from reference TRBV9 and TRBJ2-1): DSGVTQTPKHLITATGQRVTLRCSPRSGDLSVYWYQQSLDQGLQFLIQYYNGEERAKGNILERFSAQQFPDLHSELNLSSLELGDSALYFCASSAGTSGRNEQFFGPGTRLTVL.

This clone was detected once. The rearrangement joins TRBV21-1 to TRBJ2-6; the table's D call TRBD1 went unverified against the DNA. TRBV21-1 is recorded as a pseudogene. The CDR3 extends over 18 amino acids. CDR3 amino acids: CASSKAKDRGSGANVLTF. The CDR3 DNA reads TGTGCCAGCAGCAAAGCAAAGGACAGGGGCTCTGGGGCCAACGTCCTGACTTTC.

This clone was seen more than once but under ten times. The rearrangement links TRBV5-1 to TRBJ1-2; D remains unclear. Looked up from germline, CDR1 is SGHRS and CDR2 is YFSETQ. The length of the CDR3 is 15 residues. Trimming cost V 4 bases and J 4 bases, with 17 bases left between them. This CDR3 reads CASSASSGRSYGYTF. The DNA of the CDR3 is TGCGCCAGCAGCGCTAGCTCGGGTAGGAGCTATGGCTACACCTTC.

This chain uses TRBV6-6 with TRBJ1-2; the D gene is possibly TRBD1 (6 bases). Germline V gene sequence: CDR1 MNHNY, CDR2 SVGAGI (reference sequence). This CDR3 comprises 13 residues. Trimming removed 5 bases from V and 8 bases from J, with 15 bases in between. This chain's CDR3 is CASSPQQGVGYTF. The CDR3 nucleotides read TGTGCCAGCAGTCCCCAACAGGGTGTAGGCTACACCTTC.

Written as DNA, the CDR3 is TGTGCCAGCAGTGCTTGGACTAGCGGGACCCCCTGGAATGAGCAGTTCTTC. It encodes CASSAWTSGTPWNEQFF. V is TRBV6-1 and J is TRBJ2-1, with 12 bases matching TRBD2. Trimming removed 4 bases from V and 7 bases from J; junction bases left unmatched: 11. CDR1 is MNHNS, CDR2 SASEGT, per germline. The CDR3 spans 17 residues.

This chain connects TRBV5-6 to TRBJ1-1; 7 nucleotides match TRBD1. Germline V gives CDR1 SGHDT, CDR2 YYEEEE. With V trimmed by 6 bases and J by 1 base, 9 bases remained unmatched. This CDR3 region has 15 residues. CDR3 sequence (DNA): TGTGCCAGCACCCTCCTAGACAGGGCGAACACTGAAGCTTTCTTT. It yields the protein CASTLLDRANTEAFF.

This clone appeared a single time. The CDR3 DNA reads TGTGCCAGCAGCTTTTACCCGCAGGGGAATCAGCCCCAGCATTTT. The encoded protein is CASSFYPQGNQPQHF. The chain uses TRBV11-3 and TRBJ1-5; a possible D gene is TRBD1 (6 bases). CDR1 is SGHNT, CDR2 YENEEA, per germline. This CDR3 contains 15 residues. V shed 3 bases and J shed 4 bases, with 13 bases lying between them.

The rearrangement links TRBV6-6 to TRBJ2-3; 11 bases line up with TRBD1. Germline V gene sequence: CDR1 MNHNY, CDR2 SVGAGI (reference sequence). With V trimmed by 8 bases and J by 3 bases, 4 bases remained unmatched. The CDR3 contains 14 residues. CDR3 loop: CASRRDRGTDTQYF. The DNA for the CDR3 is TGTGCCAGCCGCCGGGACAGGGGGACAGATACGCAGTATTTT.

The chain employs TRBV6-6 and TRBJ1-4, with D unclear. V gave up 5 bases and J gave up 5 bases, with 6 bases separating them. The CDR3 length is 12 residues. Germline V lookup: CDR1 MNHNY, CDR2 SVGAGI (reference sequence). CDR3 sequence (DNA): TGTGCCAGCAGTCGAACCAATGAAAAACTGTTTTTT. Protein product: CASSRTNEKLFF.

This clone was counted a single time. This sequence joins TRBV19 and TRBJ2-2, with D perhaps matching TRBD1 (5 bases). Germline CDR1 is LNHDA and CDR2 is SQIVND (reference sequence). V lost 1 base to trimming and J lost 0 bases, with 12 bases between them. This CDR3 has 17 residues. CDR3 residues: CASSIAVQGANTGELFF. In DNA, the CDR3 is TGTGCCAGTAGTATAGCGGTCCAGGGCGCGAACACCGGGGAGCTGTTTTTT.

The CDR3, as DNA: TGTGCCAGCAGGCCGGGACTAGCGGCCTCCGAGCAGTACTTC. It yields the protein CASRPGLAASEQYF. The genes are TRBV6-5 and TRBJ2-7; TRBD2 agrees at 11 bases. Germline values: CDR1 MNHEY, CDR2 SVGAGI. The junction had 7 bases not matched to a gene; V was cut back by 6 bases and J by 6 bases. This CDR3 contains 14 residues.

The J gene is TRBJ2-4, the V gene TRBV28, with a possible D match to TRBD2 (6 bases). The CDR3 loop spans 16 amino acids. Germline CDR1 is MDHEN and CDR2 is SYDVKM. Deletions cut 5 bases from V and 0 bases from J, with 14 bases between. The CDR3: CASSHGDFLAKNIQYF. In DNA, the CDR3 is TGTGCCAGCAGTCATGGGGACTTTTTAGCCAAAAACATTCAGTACTTC.

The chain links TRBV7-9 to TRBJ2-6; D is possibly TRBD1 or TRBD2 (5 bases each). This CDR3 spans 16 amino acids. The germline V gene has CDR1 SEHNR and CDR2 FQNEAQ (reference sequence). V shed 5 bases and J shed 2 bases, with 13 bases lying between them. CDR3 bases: TGTGCCAGCAGCCGCCGCGTGGGGGCTGGGGCCAACGTCCTGACTTTC. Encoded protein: CASSRRVGAGANVLTF. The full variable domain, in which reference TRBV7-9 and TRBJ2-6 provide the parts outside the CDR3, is DTGVSQNPRHKITKRGQNVTFRCDPISEHNRLYWYRQTLGQGPEFLTYFQNEAQLEKSRLLSDRFSAERPKGSFSTLEIQRTEQGDSAMYLCASSRRVGAGANVLTFGAGSRLTVL.

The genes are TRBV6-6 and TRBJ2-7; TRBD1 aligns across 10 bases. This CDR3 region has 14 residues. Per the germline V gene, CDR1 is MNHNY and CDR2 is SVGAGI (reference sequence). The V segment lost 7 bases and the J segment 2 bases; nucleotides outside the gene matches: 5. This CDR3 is CASTRGQGAYEQYF. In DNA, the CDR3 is TGTGCCAGCACTCGCGGACAGGGGGCCTACGAGCAGTACTTC.

Written as DNA, the CDR3 is TGTGCCAGCAGCATGGGGAGGGCTAGCGGGAGTCACGAGCAGTACTTC. This encodes CASSMGRASGSHEQYF. The chain uses TRBV11-2 and TRBJ2-7, with 10 bases matching TRBD2. The CDR3 covers 16 residues. Trimming took 5 bases from V and 5 from J; bases not matched to a gene: 12. From germline, CDR1 is SGHAT and CDR2 FQNNGV.

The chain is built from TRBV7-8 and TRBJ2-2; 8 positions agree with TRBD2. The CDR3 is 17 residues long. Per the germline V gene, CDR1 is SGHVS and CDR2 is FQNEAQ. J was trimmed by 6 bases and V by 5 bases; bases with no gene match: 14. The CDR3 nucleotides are TGTGCCAGCAGCCCCCGGACGACTAGCGAGGTCCCCGGGGAGCTGTTTTTT. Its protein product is CASSPRTTSEVPGELFF.

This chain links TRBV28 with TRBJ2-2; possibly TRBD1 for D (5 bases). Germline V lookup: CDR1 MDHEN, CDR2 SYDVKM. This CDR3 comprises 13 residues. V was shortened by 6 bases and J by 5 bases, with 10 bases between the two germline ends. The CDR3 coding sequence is TGTGCCAGCAGAAGACGACAGACCGGGGAGCTGTTTTTT. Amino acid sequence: CASRRRQTGELFF.

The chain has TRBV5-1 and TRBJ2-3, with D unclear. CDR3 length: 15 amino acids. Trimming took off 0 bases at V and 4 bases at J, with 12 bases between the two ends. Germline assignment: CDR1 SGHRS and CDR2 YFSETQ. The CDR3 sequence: CASSLEGPFPDTQYF. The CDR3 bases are TGCGCCAGCAGCTTGGAAGGCCCTTTTCCAGATACGCAGTATTTT.

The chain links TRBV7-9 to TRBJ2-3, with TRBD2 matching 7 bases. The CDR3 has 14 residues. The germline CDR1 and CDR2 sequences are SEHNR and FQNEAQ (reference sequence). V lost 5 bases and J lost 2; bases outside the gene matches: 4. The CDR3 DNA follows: TGTGCCAGCAGCCGGCGACTAGCCACAGATACGCAGTATTTT. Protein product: CASSRRLATDTQYF. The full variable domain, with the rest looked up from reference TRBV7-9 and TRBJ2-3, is DTGVSQNPRHKITKRGQNVTFRCDPISEHNRLYWYRQTLGQGPEFLTYFQNEAQLEKSRLLSDRFSAERPKGSFSTLEIQRTEQGDSAMYLCASSRRLATDTQYFGPGTRLTVL.

The CDR3, as DNA: TGTGCCAGTAGGAGAATAGCGGGGGAGAACACCGGGGAGCTGTTTTTT. Amino acid sequence: CASRRIAGENTGELFF. This chain connects TRBV19 to TRBJ2-2, with TRBD2 identical over 9 bases. The ends lost 6 bases at V and 1 base at J; junction bases unmatched: 6. Germline CDR1 reads LNHDA; CDR2 reads SQIVND (reference sequence). CDR3 length: 16 residues.

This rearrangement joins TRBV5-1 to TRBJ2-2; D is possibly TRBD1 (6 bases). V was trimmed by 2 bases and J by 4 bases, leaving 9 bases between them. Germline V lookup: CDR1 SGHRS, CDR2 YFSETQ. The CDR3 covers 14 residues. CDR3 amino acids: CASSFRGSTGELFF. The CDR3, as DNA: TGCGCCAGCAGCTTCAGGGGAAGCACCGGGGAGCTGTTTTTT.

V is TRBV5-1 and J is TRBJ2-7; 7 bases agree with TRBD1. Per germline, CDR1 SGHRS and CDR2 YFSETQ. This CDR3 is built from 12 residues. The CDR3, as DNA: TGCGGCGGGCAGGGGGTACCCTACGAGCAGTACTTC. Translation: CGGQGVPYEQYF.

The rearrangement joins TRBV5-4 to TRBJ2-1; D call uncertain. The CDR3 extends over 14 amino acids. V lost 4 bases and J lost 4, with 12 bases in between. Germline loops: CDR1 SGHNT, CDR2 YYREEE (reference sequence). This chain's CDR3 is CASSPSLEYNEQFF. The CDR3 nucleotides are TGTGCCAGCAGCCCATCCCTAGAATACAATGAGCAGTTCTTC.

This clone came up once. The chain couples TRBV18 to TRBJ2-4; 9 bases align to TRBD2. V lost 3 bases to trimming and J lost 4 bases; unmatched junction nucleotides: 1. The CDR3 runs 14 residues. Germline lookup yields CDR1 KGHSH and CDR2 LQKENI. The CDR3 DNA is TGTGCCAGCTCACCCAGCGGGGGGAAAAACATTCAGTACTTC. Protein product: CASSPSGGKNIQYF.

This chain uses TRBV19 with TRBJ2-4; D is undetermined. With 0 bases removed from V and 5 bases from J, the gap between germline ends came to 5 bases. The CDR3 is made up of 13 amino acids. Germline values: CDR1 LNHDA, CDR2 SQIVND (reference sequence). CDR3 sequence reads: CASSIDPQNIQYF. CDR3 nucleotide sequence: TGTGCCAGTAGTATAGATCCCCAAAACATTCAGTACTTC.

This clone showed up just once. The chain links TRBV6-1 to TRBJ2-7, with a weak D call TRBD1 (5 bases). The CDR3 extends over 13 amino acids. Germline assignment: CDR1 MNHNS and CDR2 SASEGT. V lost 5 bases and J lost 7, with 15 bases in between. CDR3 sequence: CASSPQGLREQYF. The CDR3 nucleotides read TGTGCCAGCAGTCCCCAGGGTCTTCGGGAGCAGTACTTC.

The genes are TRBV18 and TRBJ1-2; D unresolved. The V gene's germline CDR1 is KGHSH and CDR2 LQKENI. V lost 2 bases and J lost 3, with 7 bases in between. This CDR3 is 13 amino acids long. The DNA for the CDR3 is TGTGCCAGCTCACCAGTGGGAGACTATGGCTACACCTTC. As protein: CASSPVGDYGYTF.